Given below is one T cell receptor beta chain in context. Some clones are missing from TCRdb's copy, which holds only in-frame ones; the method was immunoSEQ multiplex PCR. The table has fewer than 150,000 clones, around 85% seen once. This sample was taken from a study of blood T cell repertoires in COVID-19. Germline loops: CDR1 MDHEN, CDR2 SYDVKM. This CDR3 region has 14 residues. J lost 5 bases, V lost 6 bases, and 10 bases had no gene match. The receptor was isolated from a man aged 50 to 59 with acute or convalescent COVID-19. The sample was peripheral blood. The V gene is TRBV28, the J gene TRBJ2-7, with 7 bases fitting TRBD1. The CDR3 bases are TGTGCCAGCAGAGCAGGGGGATCGAACAACGAGCAGTACTTC. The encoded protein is CASRAGGSNNEQYF.